Shown below are 2 T cell receptor beta chains from a single sample sequenced in a study of blood T cell repertoires in COVID-19. Produced via immunoSEQ multiplex PCR; TCRdb's table is partial and in-frame only. The data show about 74,000 clones, with approximately 85% seen just once and around 35% held by the top ten. The material sequenced was peripheral blood. All receptors derive from a man in his 70s with acute or convalescent COVID-19.

The chain links TRBV10-3 to TRBJ2-1, with TRBD2 matching over 11 bases. Germline lookup yields CDR1 ENHRY and CDR2 SYGVKD. The CDR3 has 14 amino acids. V was clipped by 5 bases and J by 9 bases; unmatched bases: 6. The CDR3 here is CAISSSGRAVEQFF. CDR3 DNA sequence: TGTGCCATCAGTAGTAGCGGGAGGGCCGTTGAGCAGTTCTTC.

The chain employs TRBV9 and TRBJ1-2; tentatively, D is TRBD1 (5 bases). Looked up from germline, CDR1 is SGDLS and CDR2 is YYNGEE. This CDR3 is 12 amino acids long. Deletions cut 3 bases from V and 5 bases from J, with 8 bases between. The chain's CDR3 is CASSGRVYGYTF. The CDR3 DNA reads TGTGCCAGCAGCGGCAGGGTGTATGGCTACACCTTC.